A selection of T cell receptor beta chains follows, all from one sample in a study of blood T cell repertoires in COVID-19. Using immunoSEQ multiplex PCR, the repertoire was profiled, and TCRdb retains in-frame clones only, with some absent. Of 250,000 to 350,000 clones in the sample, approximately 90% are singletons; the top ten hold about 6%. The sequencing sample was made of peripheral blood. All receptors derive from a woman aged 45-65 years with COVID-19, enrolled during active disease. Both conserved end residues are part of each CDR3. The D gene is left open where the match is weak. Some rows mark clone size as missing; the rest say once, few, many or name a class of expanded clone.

TGTGCCAGCAGCTGGACAGGGGGTAATTCACCCCTCCACTTT CASSWTGGNSPLHF NA TRBJ1-6 TRBV11-2 TRBD1
TGTGCCAGCACTAAGGACAGGGGGCTATACGAGCAGTACTTC CASTKDRGLYEQYF NA TRBJ2-7 TRBV28 TRBD1
TGTGCCAGCAGTTCGACTAGCGGGAGGCCCACCTCCGGGCAGCAGTACTTC CASSSTSGRPTSGQQYF NA TRBJ2-7 TRBV27 TRBD2
TGTGCCAGTAGTTGGGCTAGCGGGAGGGCCTACAATGAGCAGTTCTTC CASSWASGRAYNEQFF NA TRBJ2-1 TRBV19 TRBD2
TGTGCCAGCAGTTTTAGAAACATTCAGTACTTC CASSFRNIQYF NA TRBJ2-4 TRBV12-3/TRBV12-4 NA
TGTGCCAGTAGTCGGGCAGAAGCCGGGACAGGAAACATTCAGTACTTC CASSRAEAGTGNIQYF NA TRBJ2-4 TRBV19 TRBD1
TGCGCCAGCAGCTTGGTCCCTAGCGGATCCTACAATGAGCAGTTCTTC CASSLVPSGSYNEQFF NA TRBJ2-1 TRBV5-1 TRBD2
TGTGCCAGCAGCAAACTAGCGGACAATGAGCAGTTCTTC CASSKLADNEQFF NA TRBJ2-1 TRBV6-5 TRBD2
TGTGCCAGCAGCCTCTTACGTTCTAGCGGGGCCGGGAGTTACGAGCAGTACTTC CASSLLRSSGAGSYEQYF NA TRBJ2-7 TRBV6-2/TRBV6-3 TRBD2
TGTGCCAGCAGTGGCAGGGGGAGAGGCTACACCTTC CASSGRGRGYTF NA TRBJ1-2 TRBV25-1 TRBD1
TGTGCCAGCAGCTTCGGACTAGCGGGAGTGTACGAGCAGTACTTC CASSFGLAGVYEQYF NA TRBJ2-7 TRBV7-6 TRBD2
TGTGCTAGTGGTTTGGTAAACCCAGATCAGCCCCAGCATTTT CASGLVNPDQPQHF NA TRBJ1-5 TRBV12-5 NA
TGTGCCAGCTCACCACCGACAGCAACTAATGAAAAACTGTTTTTT CASSPPTATNEKLFF few TRBJ1-4 TRBV18 NA
TGCGCCAGCAGCCAAGAAGTGCCGGGACTAGCCGCCCGGGCTTGGAATGAGCAGTTCTTC CASSQEVPGLAARAWNEQFF NA TRBJ2-1 TRBV4-1 TRBD2
TGTGCCAGTAGTAATAGGGGGAGAGGAAACACTGAAGCTTTCTTT CASSNRGRGNTEAFF NA TRBJ1-1 TRBV19 NA
TGCGCCAGCAGCTTGGAGGGACAGGGTGGGGGCTACACCTTC CASSLEGQGGGYTF NA TRBJ1-2 TRBV5-1 TRBD1
TGTGCTTGCAAAGGGACTAGCCAGGAGACCCAGTACTTC CACKGTSQETQYF NA TRBJ2-5 TRBV30 TRBD2
TGTGCCAGCAGCTTAGCACAGGTCACTGAAGCTTTCTTT CASSLAQVTEAFF NA TRBJ1-1 TRBV7-9 NA
TGTGCCAGCAGCCAACGACTAGCGGGAGGTGGGGAGCAGTACTTC CASSQRLAGGGEQYF NA TRBJ2-7 TRBV11-1 TRBD2
TGTGCCAGCAGCCTGGGGACACTCACCTACGAGCAGTACTTC CASSLGTLTYEQYF NA TRBJ2-7 TRBV5-6 NA